This entry lists 12 T cell receptor beta chains sequenced from one sample in a study of T cells after yellow fever vaccination. TCRdb reprocessed the 5' RACE reads via MiXCR and lists one record per CDR3 protein. The data hold 620,000 or so distinct CDR3 sequences, with around 16% observed a single time. The sample here was PBMCs, taken 5 days after the first yellow fever vaccination. All receptors come from a man between 18 and 29 years old who received the YFV17D yellow fever vaccine.

A few counts support this clonotype. This rearrangement joins TRBV9 to TRBJ2-1, with 10 bases fitting TRBD2. Germline V lookup: CDR1 SGDLS, CDR2 YYNGEE. The CDR3 spans 16 residues. Trimming at V came to 3 bases and at J to 6 bases, leaving 9 bases not matched to a gene. The CDR3 region has the DNA TGTGCCAGCAGCGCCAGAAGCGGGGGGGGGGTCAATGAGCAGTTCTTC. Protein sequence: CASSARSGGGVNEQFF.

The CDR3 sequence: CSPPGGTYEQYF. Here the CDR3 DNA reads TGCAGCCCCCCGGGGGGGACCTACGAGCAGTACTTC. The rearrangement links TRBV29-1 to TRBJ2-7; 8 positions match TRBD2. The V gene's germline CDR1 is SQVTM and CDR2 ANQGSEA. The CDR3 spans 12 residues. The J segment lost 2 bases and the V segment lost 8 bases, leaving 5 bases of the junction unmatched.

This clonotype was counted only a few times. The rearrangement uses TRBV7-8 and TRBJ2-3; 7 bases are shared with TRBD2. The V segment lost 5 bases and the J segment 2 bases; nucleotides outside the gene matches: 4. The CDR3 is 14 amino acids. Germline V lookup: CDR1 SGHVS, CDR2 FQNEAQ. Written as DNA, the CDR3 is TGTGCCAGCAGCCCGGGGAGGGTCACAGATACGCAGTATTTT. Protein product: CASSPGRVTDTQYF.

The V gene is TRBV4-2, the J gene TRBJ2-1; 8 nucleotides line up with TRBD2. This CDR3 is 16 amino acids long. Looked up from germline, CDR1 is LGHNA and CDR2 is YNFKEQ. Trimming removed 4 bases from V and 0 bases from J; junction bases left unmatched: 5. The CDR3 is CASSPSGSSSYNEQFF. The CDR3 DNA sequence: TGTGCCAGCAGCCCTAGCGGGTCGAGCTCCTACAATGAGCAGTTCTTC.

The chain couples TRBV6-1 to TRBJ1-1; TRBD1 matches at 7 bases. The CDR3 contains 15 residues. After removal of 6 bases from V and 6 bases from J, the junction contained 13 bases not matched to a gene. Germline V gives CDR1 MNHNS, CDR2 SASEGT. CDR3 in amino acids: CASSRKGAEHSEAFF. The CDR3 nucleotides read TGTGCCAGCAGCCGAAAGGGGGCTGAACATTCTGAAGCTTTCTTT.

The rearrangement links TRBV5-6 to TRBJ2-3; 7 bases agree with TRBD1. The CDR3 has 16 residues. V dropped 4 bases and J dropped 3; count of bases not matched to a gene: 11. Per the germline V gene, CDR1 is SGHDT and CDR2 is YYEEEE. The CDR3 DNA reads TGTGCCAGCAGCGGGCCCGACAGGGTAAGAACAGATACGCAGTATTTT. Translation: CASSGPDRVRTDTQYF.

This chain uses TRBV7-9 with TRBJ2-3; TRBD1 matches 9 bases. The CDR3 loop spans 17 amino acids. Germline loops: CDR1 SEHNR, CDR2 FQNEAQ (reference sequence). V gave up 5 bases and J gave up 0 bases; unmatched junction bases: 9. The CDR3 DNA is TGTGCCAGCAGCCCCTACACCGGGACAGGGAGCACAGATACGCAGTATTTT. Translation: CASSPYTGTGSTDTQYF. Drawing the rest from reference TRBV7-9 and TRBJ2-3, the complete variable domain is DTGVSQNPRHKITKRGQNVTFRCDPISEHNRLYWYRQTLGQGPEFLTYFQNEAQLEKSRLLSDRFSAERPKGSFSTLEIQRTEQGDSAMYLCASSPYTGTGSTDTQYFGPGTRLTVL.

The chain combines TRBV11-2 with TRBJ1-3; tentative D call: TRBD1 (6 bases). Trimming shortened V by 2 bases and J by 3 bases, and 8 bases separated the two germline ends. This CDR3 is built from 14 residues. Germline V lookup: CDR1 SGHAT, CDR2 FQNNGV. The CDR3 region is CASSLTQGGNTIYF. The CDR3 DNA reads as TGTGCCAGCAGCTTAACACAGGGTGGAAACACCATATATTTT.

The genes are TRBV7-6 and TRBJ1-3; no clear D gene. CDR1 is SGHVS and CDR2 is FNYEAQ in the germline V gene. Between the trimmed V and J ends, which lost 3 bases and 3 bases, there was a span of 12 bases. This CDR3 region has 15 residues. Here the CDR3 reads CASSLTIPLGNTIYF. CDR3 sequence (DNA): TGTGCCAGCAGCTTGACGATCCCCCTTGGAAACACCATATATTTT.

In this sample, this clonotype turned up a few times. The chain couples TRBV7-9 to TRBJ2-7, with TRBD1 matching 7 bases. The germline CDR1 and CDR2 sequences are SEHNR and FQNEAQ (reference sequence). This CDR3 region has 14 residues. V trimming: 4 bases; J trimming: 4 bases; junction bases outside the gene matches: 7. The CDR3: CASSWDSSRYEQYF. For the CDR3, the DNA is TGTGCCAGCAGCTGGGACAGCTCCAGATACGAGCAGTACTTC.

V is TRBV30 and J is TRBJ2-6, with 8 bases aligning to TRBD1. This CDR3 is 17 amino acids long. Germline V gives CDR1 GTSNPN, CDR2 SVGIG (reference sequence). V was clipped by 5 bases and J by 4 bases; unmatched bases: 13. This CDR3 is CAWERTGKSWGANVLTF. CDR3 coding DNA: TGTGCCTGGGAGAGGACAGGGAAATCATGGGGGGCCAACGTCCTGACTTTC.

The CDR3 DNA reads as TGCAGCGTCGCCTCCATCAGGGGAACGGACACCATATATTTT. It encodes CSVASIRGTDTIYF. This chain connects TRBV29-1 to TRBJ1-3, with D possibly matching TRBD1 (6 bases). This CDR3 spans 14 amino acids. V lost 6 bases, J lost 8 bases, and 20 bases lay in between. The germline gives CDR1 SQVTM, CDR2 ANQGSEA.